Below, one T cell receptor (beta chain) is given with its context. Its specificity is not known. The entry originates in a study of blood T cells in healthy people across ages. Findings of the study overall: Unknown CMV status may confound age-related changes in expanded clones. Greater diversity and more naive CD4+ cells were seen in long-lived donors than in aged donors.

Per sample, no less than 5.5 micrograms of total RNA were extracted. A sample-barcoded 5' primer and a J-beta primer mix were used in a second PCR of roughly 6 to 11 cycles. Tagging of each cDNA molecule was performed by a template-switch adaptor with 12 random nucleotides. One entry per CDR3 protein results from TCRdb running MiXCR on the 5' RACE reads. The sample shows some 920,000 distinct CDR3 sequences, 51% of them seen only once. Input material: blood. The sequence was collected from a woman aged 55 to 70 in good health.

In DNA form, the CDR3 reads TGTGCCAGCAGCCCCAGGGAGTCCTACAATGAGCAGTTCTTC. It is translated as CASSPRESYNEQFF. The V gene is TRBV14, the J gene TRBJ2-1; D is perhaps TRBD1 or TRBD2 (5 bases each). The V gene's germline CDR1 is SGHDN and CDR2 FVKESK. This CDR3 has 14 residues. Trimming stripped 4 bases from V and 1 base from J, with 8 bases between.